This T cell receptor beta chain was obtained from a study of regulatory T cells in long-lasting Graves disease. Study results and limitations: TRBV28, TRBJ1-2 and TRBJ2-5 emerged as the favored segments in persistent disease.

With iRepertoire HTBI primers and Arm-PCR of CDR3 regions, TCR beta libraries were built. TCRdb reanalysed the multiplex PCR reads using MiXCR and keeps one entry per CDR3 protein. The data show 500,000 or so distinct CDR3 sequences, 15% to 20% seen once. Time point defined: newly diagnosed GD, antithyroid drugs for less than 3 months. Generation of the TCR library employed RNA extracted from PBMCs. This clonotype was detected only a few times. Its antigen is unknown. CDR3 length: 15 residues. Germline CDR1 reads MDHEN; CDR2 reads SYDVKM. With 4 bases clipped from V and 3 bases from J, the junction kept 8 bases outside the gene matches. Another study also made use of these data, one on T cells in Graves' hyperthyroidism and ophthalmopathy. That report notes: Stability of Graves' hyperthyroidism was defined as absent ophthalmopathy progression within 18 months. Each patient was aged 18 to 65 and had newly diagnosed hyperthyroidism of under 2 months' duration. TCR CDR3 regions were first amplified by RT-PCR with HTBI primers.

The source of this sequence is a woman in her forties or fifties with Graves disease. Sequencing used peripheral blood mononuclear cells (PBMCs), obtained at new diagnosis, from a patient treated with antithyroid drugs. The V call is TRBV28, the J call TRBJ1-2; 7 bases fit TRBD1. The CDR3 sequence: CASSWGWDRDYGYTF. The CDR3 nucleotides are TGTGCCAGCAGTTGGGGATGGGACAGAGACTATGGCTACACCTTC.